This entry features one T cell receptor (beta chain) sequence. CDR1 and CDR2 (germline): SGHAT, FQDESV (reference sequence). CDR3 length equals 15 residues. Trimming left V 5 bases short and J 5 bases short, with 15 bases between. Those who participated ranged in age from roughly 18 to 89 years and resided in around 22 US areas. The data derive from a study of blood T cell repertoires in COVID-19. Turning to the study itself: Collection of acute and convalescent COVID-19 samples took place in the United States, Italy and Spain. Sources were T cells, B-cell-depleted T cells, or PBMCs; the material itself was cDNA or gDNA.

Under the authors' procedure: Reference gene primer amplification yielded estimated nucleated cell counts. The table came from immunoSEQ multiplex PCR; TCRdb's copy has only in-frame clones and leaves some out. D and trimming were read from the DNA, whereas the V and J calls and clone size are those reported in that table. The repertoire has 100,000 or so clones, about 86% of them found once; the top ten carry 2% to 3%. The TCR comes from a woman aged 50 to 65 who had recovered from COVID-19. The chain has TRBV11-1 and TRBJ1-4; D may be TRBD1 (5 bases). The sequenced sample consisted of PBMCs or T cells enriched from blood (not recorded which). CDR3 region: CASSRGGRENEKLFF. The CDR3 region has the DNA TGTGCCAGCAGCCGGGGAGGCAGGGAGAATGAAAAACTGTTTTTT.